These T cell receptor beta chains were read from a single sample in a study of early T cells in non-severe SARS-CoV-2 infection. TCRdb re-derived calls from the 5' RACE reads in MiXCR, one entry per CDR3 protein. Of tens of thousands of distinct CDR3 sequences listed, about 4.5% were seen once; the top ten hold approximately 8%. The sample taken for sequencing was whole blood. These receptor sequences come from an adult who was a healthcare worker with PCR-confirmed SARS-CoV-2 infection or an uninfected control (not recorded which). Both conserved end residues are part of each CDR3. The D gene is left open where the match is weak. A clone size is listed for some rows: how often the clone was seen (once, few, many), or a class if it is expanded.

D,V,size,J,CDR3,DNA
-,TRBV2,many,TRBJ2-5,CASSVKGGETQYF,TGTGCCAGCAGTGTAAAGGGCGGGGAGACCCAGTACTTC
-,TRBV30,many,TRBJ1-4,CAWSEQTNEKLFF,TGTGCCTGGAGTGAACAGACTAATGAAAAACTGTTTTTT
-,TRBV7-9,many,TRBJ2-3,CASSQNSGSTDTQYF,TGTGCCAGCAGCCAAAATAGCGGTTCCACAGATACGCAGTATTTT
-,TRBV7-2,many,TRBJ2-7,CASSLTGLEQYF,TGTGCCAGCAGCTTGACAGGCCTCGAGCAGTACTTC
TRBD1,TRBV7-2,many,TRBJ1-4,CASRQGQGTNEKLFF,TGTGCCAGCAGACAGGGACAGGGGACTAATGAAAAACTGTTTTTT
TRBD2,TRBV20-1,many,TRBJ2-1,CSARTSGGYEQFF,TGCAGTGCTAGGACTAGCGGGGGATATGAGCAGTTCTTC
TRBD2,TRBV11-2,-,TRBJ2-5,CASSKTSGGPQETQYF,TGTGCCAGCAGTAAGACTAGCGGGGGGCCACAAGAGACCCAGTACTTC
-,TRBV19,many,TRBJ2-1,CASSLGGTYNEQFF,TGTGCCAGTAGTCTGGGGGGCACCTACAATGAGCAGTTCTTC
TRBD1,TRBV7-2,many,TRBJ1-2,CASSLGQGAYYGYTF,TGTGCCAGCAGCTTAGGACAGGGGGCTTACTATGGCTACACCTTC
TRBD1,TRBV20-1,many,TRBJ2-2,CSASPGTGRTGELFF,TGCAGTGCTAGTCCTGGGACAGGGCGGACCGGGGAGCTGTTTTTT
-,TRBV7-7,many,TRBJ2-1,CASSPGDDEQFF,TGTGCCAGCAGCCCAGGGGACGATGAGCAGTTCTTC
-,TRBV2,few,TRBJ1-5,CASSDGRGNQPQHF,TGTGCCAGCAGTGACGGCAGGGGAAATCAGCCCCAGCATTTT
-,TRBV18,many,TRBJ1-5,CASSPDISNQPQHF,TGTGCCAGCTCACCAGACATTAGCAATCAGCCCCAGCATTTT
-,TRBV3-1,many,TRBJ2-7,CASSQEAGPSYEQYF,TGTGCCAGCAGCCAAGAGGCCGGTCCCTCCTACGAGCAGTACTTC
TRBD1,TRBV4-1,many,TRBJ2-7,CASSQAKGQGSYEQYF,TGCGCCAGCAGCCAAGCGAAGGGACAGGGTTCCTACGAGCAGTACTTC
-,TRBV18,many,TRBJ2-3,CASSPNRVADTQYF,TGTGCCAGCTCACCAAACAGGGTTGCAGATACGCAGTATTTT
TRBD1,TRBV10-3,many,TRBJ2-7,CAISKGQGGLREQYF,TGTGCCATCAGCAAGGGACAGGGGGGACTACGGGAGCAGTACTTC
TRBD2,TRBV27,many,TRBJ2-7,CASSVNRGVGEQYF,TGTGCCAGCAGTGTCAACCGGGGGGTAGGCGAGCAGTACTTC
-,TRBV7-2,-,TRBJ1-1,CASSLGLTDKKAFF,TGTGCCAGCAGCTTAGGCTTGACAGATAAAAAAGCTTTCTTT
TRBD1,TRBV5-5,medium-sized,TRBJ2-7,CASSLGQGADEQYF,TGTGCCAGCAGCTTGGGGCAGGGGGCGGATGAGCAGTACTTC
-,TRBV7-9,many,TRBJ1-3,CASDFIGGNTIYF,TGTGCCAGCGACTTTATTGGTGGAAACACCATATATTTT
TRBD2,TRBV14,many,TRBJ2-5,CASSQGRLAGGLLLTETQYF,TGTGCCAGCAGCCAAGGACGACTAGCGGGGGGGCTCCTCCTCACAGAGACCCAGTACTTC
-,TRBV21-1,many,TRBJ1-6,CASSKAAKWAPSNSPLHF,TGTGCCAGCAGCAAAGCGGCAAAATGGGCTCCTTCCAATTCACCCCTCCACTTT
-,TRBV7-2,medium-sized,TRBJ1-5,CASSLTLNQPQHF,TGTGCCAGCAGCTTAACGCTTAATCAGCCCCAGCATTTT
-,TRBV15,many,TRBJ1-1,CATSRTTGDKAFF,TGTGCCACCAGCAGAACCACGGGGGATAAAGCTTTCTTT
TRBD2,TRBV11-3,-,TRBJ2-5,CASSFSGGASETQYF,TGTGCCAGCAGCTTCAGCGGGGGGGCCTCGGAGACCCAGTACTTC
TRBD1,TRBV5-1,many,TRBJ1-4,CASSLVGDSANEKLFF,TGCGCCAGCAGCTTGGTCGGGGACAGTGCTAATGAAAAACTGTTTTTT
TRBD2,TRBV20-1,few,TRBJ2-3,CSASDTSGGRDTQYF,TGCAGTGCTAGTGACACTAGCGGGGGCCGCGATACGCAGTATTTT
-,TRBV7-9,many,TRBJ1-2,CASSLPNGRVYGYTF,TGTGCCAGCAGCTTACCGAATGGCAGGGTATATGGCTACACCTTC
-,TRBV20-1,many,TRBJ1-5,CSARQQGGGNQPQHF,TGCAGTGCTAGACAACAGGGTGGCGGCAATCAGCCCCAGCATTTT
-,TRBV3-1,few,TRBJ2-3,CASSQDWWYTDTQYF,TGTGCCAGCAGCCAAGACTGGTGGTACACAGATACGCAGTATTTT
-,TRBV18,many,TRBJ2-1,CASSPSGAEQFF,TGTGCCAGCTCACCGAGTGGGGCTGAGCAGTTCTTC
-,TRBV7-8,many,TRBJ2-3,CASSVATGRNTQYF,TGTGCCAGCAGCGTCGCTACAGGGCGTAATACGCAGTATTTT
-,TRBV5-4,-,TRBJ2-5,CASSASRTTQETQYF,TGTGCCAGCAGCGCTTCCAGGACAACCCAAGAGACCCAGTACTTC
TRBD1,TRBV20-1,many,TRBJ1-6,CSAPRGSENSPLHF,TGCAGTGCCCCCAGGGGGTCAGAGAATTCACCCCTCCACTTT
-,TRBV5-1,-,TRBJ2-3,CASSSATFSTDTQYF,TGCGCCAGCAGCTCTGCTACGTTTAGCACAGATACGCAGTATTTT
TRBD2,TRBV3-1,-,TRBJ2-1,CASSQDPLAGGPNEQFF,TGTGCCAGCAGCCAAGACCCACTAGCGGGGGGGCCGAATGAGCAGTTCTTC
-,TRBV5-1,few,TRBJ1-5,CASSRDGALNQPQHF,TGCGCCAGCAGTAGGGACGGAGCCCTCAATCAGCCCCAGCATTTT
TRBD2,TRBV9,many,TRBJ2-1,CASAGTKQFF,TGTGCCAGCGCCGGGACTAAGCAGTTCTTC
-,TRBV27,many,TRBJ1-4,CASSPQPTNEKLFF,TGTGCCAGCAGCCCACAGCCAACTAATGAAAAACTGTTTTTT